This T cell receptor beta chain was observed in a study of T cells in localized non-small cell lung cancer. Notes on the study in general: Of the tissues analyzed, uninvolved adjacent lung showed maximal T cell clonality, greater than tumor.

This CDR3 has 14 amino acids. With 5 bases removed from V and 8 bases from J, the gap between germline ends came to 19 bases. Germline CDR1 SGDLS, CDR2 YYNGEE. Repertoires were generated with immunoSEQ multiplex PCR, while TCRdb's copy carries only in-frame clones and drops some. Of roughly 1,700 clones listed, 30% to 40% are singletons. By share, this clone ranks as medium-sized. Antigen specificity is unknown. This sequence joins TRBV9 and TRBJ1-2; D is possibly TRBD1 (5 bases). This sequence was found in a male donor older than 55 with stage III squamous cell lung carcinoma. Sequences were derived from lung tumor tissue, sampled before any cancer treatment. The CDR3 DNA sequence: TGTGCCAGCAGTGAAGCAGGAGGGGCTCTAGGCTACACCTTC. Its protein product is CASSEAGGALGYTF.